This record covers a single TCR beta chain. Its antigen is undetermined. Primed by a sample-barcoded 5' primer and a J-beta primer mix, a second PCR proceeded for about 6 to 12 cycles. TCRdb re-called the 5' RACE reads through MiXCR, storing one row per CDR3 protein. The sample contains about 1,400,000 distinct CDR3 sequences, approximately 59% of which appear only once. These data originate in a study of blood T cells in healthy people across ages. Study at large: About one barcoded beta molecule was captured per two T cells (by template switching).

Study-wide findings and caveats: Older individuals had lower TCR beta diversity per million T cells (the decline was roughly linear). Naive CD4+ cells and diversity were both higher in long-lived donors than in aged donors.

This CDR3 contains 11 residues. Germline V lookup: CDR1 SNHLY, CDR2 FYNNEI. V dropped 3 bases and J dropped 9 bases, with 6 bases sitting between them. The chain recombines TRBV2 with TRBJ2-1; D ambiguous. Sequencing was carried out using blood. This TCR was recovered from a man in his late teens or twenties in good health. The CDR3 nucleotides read TGTGCCAGCAGTGAGGTTGTTGAGCAGTTCTTC. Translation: CASSEVVEQFF.